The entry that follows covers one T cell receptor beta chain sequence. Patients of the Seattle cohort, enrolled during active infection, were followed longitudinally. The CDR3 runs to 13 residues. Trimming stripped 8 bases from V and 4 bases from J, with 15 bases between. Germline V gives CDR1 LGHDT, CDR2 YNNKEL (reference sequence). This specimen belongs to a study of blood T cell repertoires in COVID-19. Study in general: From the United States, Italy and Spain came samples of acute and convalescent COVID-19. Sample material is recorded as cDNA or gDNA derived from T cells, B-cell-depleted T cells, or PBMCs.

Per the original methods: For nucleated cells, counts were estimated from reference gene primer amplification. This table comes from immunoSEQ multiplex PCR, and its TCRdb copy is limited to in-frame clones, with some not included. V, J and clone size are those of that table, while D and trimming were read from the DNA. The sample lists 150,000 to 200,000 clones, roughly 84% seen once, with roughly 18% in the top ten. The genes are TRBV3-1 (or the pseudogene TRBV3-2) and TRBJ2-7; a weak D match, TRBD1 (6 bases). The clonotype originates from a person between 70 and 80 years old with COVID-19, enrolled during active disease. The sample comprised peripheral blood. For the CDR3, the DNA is TGTGCCAGCTCCAGGGGCGCCGGGTACGAGCAGTACTTC. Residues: CASSRGAGYEQYF.